These 21 T cell receptor beta chains came from one sample sequenced in a study of blood T cell repertoires in COVID-19. Sequenced by immunoSEQ multiplex PCR; TCRdb stores in-frame clones only, minus some. The profile shows 55,000 to 75,000 clones, 84% of them singletons. Material: peripheral blood. The receptors stem from a man in his 60s with COVID-19, enrolled during active disease.

The rearrangement links TRBV10-3 to TRBJ1-1; no firm D call. V was shortened by 2 bases and J by 1 base, with 8 bases between the two germline ends. CDR1 and CDR2 from the germline V gene are ENHRY and SYGVKD. This CDR3 has 14 residues. The CDR3 nucleotides are TGTGCCATCAGTGAGGCGGGTACGAACACTGAAGCTTTCTTT. The encoded protein is CAISEAGTNTEAFF.

The V gene is TRBV3-1 (or the pseudogene TRBV3-2), the J gene TRBJ1-5; TRBD1 is a possible D gene (5 bases). Germline V lookup: CDR1 LGHDT, CDR2 YNNKEL (reference sequence). The CDR3 loop spans 15 amino acids. Trimming shortened V by 2 bases and J by 6 bases, and 14 bases separated the two germline ends. CDR3 sequence: CASSQTISGGQPQHF. CDR3 nucleotide sequence: TGTGCCAGCAGCCAAACAATATCGGGGGGTCAGCCCCAGCATTTT.

The chain is built from TRBV15 and TRBJ2-5, with D maybe TRBD1 (6 bases). The CDR3 is 21 amino acids. The V gene lost 3 bases and the J gene lost 5 bases, with 34 bases spanning the gap. The V gene's germline CDR1 is LNHNV and CDR2 YYDKDF (reference sequence). CDR3 coding DNA: TGTGCCACCAGCAGGCACACGGCAGGAACCCCCAGGGGCGGCCTCCGGGAGACCCAGTACTTC. Translated: CATSRHTAGTPRGGLRETQYF.

The chain joins TRBV2 to TRBJ1-5; D might be TRBD1 (5 bases). Germline V gives CDR1 SNHLY, CDR2 FYNNEI. This CDR3 is built from 14 residues. V was clipped by 1 base and J by 6 bases, with 10 bases between them. This chain's CDR3 is CASSEVQGGQPQHF. The DNA for the CDR3 is TGTGCCAGCAGTGAAGTCCAGGGCGGTCAGCCCCAGCATTTT.

The chain couples TRBV24-1 to TRBJ2-1; D possibly corresponds to TRBD2 (6 bases). This CDR3 contains 15 residues. CDR1 is KGHDR and CDR2 is SFDVKD in the germline V gene. V gave up 3 bases and J gave up 2 bases, with 10 bases separating them. CDR3 sequence (DNA): TGTGCCACCAGTGATGAACGACTAGCCTACAATGAGCAGTTCTTC. The encoded protein is CATSDERLAYNEQFF.

CDR3 in amino acids: CASSLSGGPLNEQFF. The DNA of the CDR3 is TGTGCCAGCAGTTTAAGCGGGGGACCTCTCAATGAGCAGTTCTTC. The chain links TRBV28 to TRBJ2-1, with 8 positions matching TRBD2. The CDR3 has 15 amino acids. V was clipped by 2 bases and J by 6 bases; unmatched bases: 6. Germline V CDR1 and CDR2: MDHEN, SYDVKM.

This clone was recorded a few times. The V gene is TRBV4-1, the J gene TRBJ1-6; D remains unclear. CDR1 is MGHRA and CDR2 is YSYEKL in the germline V gene. There are 13 residues in the CDR3. Trimming stripped 1 base from V and 10 bases from J, with 8 bases between. CDR3 region: CASSQVGDSPLHF. In DNA form, the CDR3 reads TGCGCCAGCAGCCAAGTAGGAGACTCACCCCTCCACTTT.

This sequence joins TRBV20-1 and TRBJ1-2; D is possibly TRBD1 (6 bases). Trimming pared 3 bases from V and 0 bases from J, leaving 11 bases between. The V gene's germline CDR1 is DFQATT and CDR2 SNEGSKA (reference sequence). There are 14 residues in the CDR3. The CDR3 sequence: CSASQDRTNYGYTF. CDR3 in DNA: TGCAGTGCTAGTCAAGACAGGACTAACTATGGCTACACCTTC.

V is TRBV7-9 and J is TRBJ1-5; D is uncertain. Trimming stripped 3 bases from V and 5 bases from J, with 11 bases between. The CDR3 covers 14 residues. Germline lookup yields CDR1 SEHNR and CDR2 FQNEAQ (reference sequence). CDR3 coding DNA: TGTGCCAGCAGCTTTTCCAGCGTATATCAGCCCCAGCATTTT. This gives the protein CASSFSSVYQPQHF.

This clone showed up just a few times. This chain uses TRBV6-4 with TRBJ2-1, with D perhaps matching TRBD1 (5 bases). CDR1 and CDR2 (germline): MRHNA, SNTAGT. The CDR3 spans 14 residues. Trimming removed 4 bases at V and 10 bases at J, with 17 bases between. CDR3 sequence reads: CASSAKRLDTEQFF. The CDR3 DNA reads as TGTGCCAGCAGTGCTAAGAGACTGGACACCGAGCAGTTCTTC.

The rearrangement uses TRBV5-6 and TRBJ2-7, with 10 bases aligning to TRBD2. Germline V gene data show CDR1 as SGHDT and CDR2 as YYEEEE. The CDR3 loop spans 17 amino acids. V lost 0 bases to trimming and J lost 4 bases; unmatched junction nucleotides: 10. CDR3 in amino acids: CASSLVGAGGLMYEQYF. CDR3 bases: TGTGCCAGCAGCTTGGTGGGAGCGGGAGGGCTTATGTACGAGCAGTACTTC.

The V gene is TRBV28, the J gene TRBJ1-5; D is ambiguous. Trimming cost V 3 bases and J 1 base, with 19 bases left between them. The CDR3 contains 18 residues. The germline V gene has CDR1 MDHEN and CDR2 SYDVKM. The CDR3 bases are TGTGCCAGCAGTTTCGCAGAGGGTAGAGTGCCAAGCAATCAGCCCCAGCATTTT. Protein product: CASSFAEGRVPSNQPQHF.

The chain carries TRBV11-2 and TRBJ2-7, with D perhaps TRBD1 (6 bases). The CDR3 is made up of 15 amino acids. V was clipped by 1 base and J by 0 bases, with 10 bases between them. Per germline, CDR1 SGHAT and CDR2 FQNNGV. CDR3 amino acids: CASSLVWGPSYEQYF. CDR3 DNA: TGTGCCAGCAGCTTAGTGTGGGGGCCCTCCTACGAGCAGTACTTC. The variable domain in full, with the rest retrieved from reference TRBV11-2 and TRBJ2-7, is EAGVAQSPRYKIIEKRQSVAFWCNPISGHATLYWYQQILGQGPKLLIQFQNNGVVDDSQLPKDRFSAERLKGVDSTLKIQPAKLEDSAVYLCASSLVWGPSYEQYFGPGTRLTVT.

The V gene is TRBV11-3, the J gene TRBJ2-2; the D is unclear. Trimming cost V 1 base and J 5 bases, with 11 bases left between them. The CDR3 contains 15 residues. The germline V gene has CDR1 SGHNT and CDR2 YENEEA. CDR3 in DNA: TGTGCCAGCAGCTTAGGAGGAGTCGGGACCGGGGAGCTGTTTTTT. Its translation is CASSLGGVGTGELFF. The full variable domain, its missing parts supplied by reference TRBV11-3 and TRBJ2-2, is EAGVVQSPRYKIIEKKQPVAFWCNPISGHNTLYWYLQNLGQGPELLIRYENEEAVDDSQLPKDRFSAERLKGVDSTLKIQPAELGDSAVYLCASSLGGVGTGELFFGEGSRLTVL.

The rearrangement links TRBV2 to TRBJ2-3; D unclear. V was cut by 7 bases and J by 4 bases, with 12 bases left in between. CDR3 length equals 13 residues. Germline assignment: CDR1 SNHLY and CDR2 FYNNEI. CDR3 loop: CASKQRYADTQYF. The CDR3 DNA is TGTGCCAGCAAGCAACGTTACGCAGATACGCAGTATTTT. Complete variable domain (other parts from reference TRBV2 and TRBJ2-3): EPEVTQTPSHQVTQMGQEVILRCVPISNHLYFYWYRQILGQKVEFLVSFYNNEISEKSEIFDDQFSVERPDGSNFTLKIRSTKLEDSAMYFCASKQRYADTQYFGPGTRLTVL.

This clone showed up just a few times. The chain links TRBV6-5 to TRBJ1-2; TRBD1 aligns across 7 bases. J gave up 1 base and V 3 bases, and 2 bases lay outside the gene matches. The CDR3 runs 14 residues. Germline-derived CDR1 and CDR2 are MNHEY and SVGAGI. The chain's CDR3 is CASSYHRGNYGYTF. DNA of the CDR3: TGTGCCAGCAGTTATCACAGGGGTAACTATGGCTACACCTTC.

The chain couples TRBV3-1 (or the pseudogene TRBV3-2) to TRBJ2-1; a weak D match, TRBD2 (5 bases). Between the trimmed V and J ends, which lost 1 base and 0 bases, there was a span of 10 bases. The CDR3 has 16 amino acids. Per the germline V gene, CDR1 is LGHDT and CDR2 is YNNKEL (reference sequence). As DNA, the CDR3 is TGTGCCAGCAGCCAAGTTACGGGGAGCTCCTACAATGAGCAGTTCTTC. Translating it yields CASSQVTGSSYNEQFF.

The chain uses TRBV18 and TRBJ1-5; 7 nucleotides match TRBD1. Germline V lookup: CDR1 KGHSH, CDR2 LQKENI. CDR3 length equals 15 residues. J lost 6 bases, V lost 3 bases, and 8 bases had no gene match. CDR3 in amino acids: CASSPPGGLGQPQHF. In DNA, the CDR3 is TGTGCCAGCTCACCGCCAGGGGGGTTAGGTCAGCCCCAGCATTTT.

The chain has TRBV7-6 and TRBJ2-3; 8 positions match TRBD2. Germline V gene sequence: CDR1 SGHVS, CDR2 FNYEAQ. The CDR3 length is 16 residues. Unmatched junction bases numbered 5, after V lost 1 base and J lost 2 bases. The CDR3 region is CASSLGVSGVTDTQYF. Here the CDR3 DNA reads TGTGCCAGCAGCTTAGGTGTTAGCGGGGTCACAGATACGCAGTATTTT.

The genes are TRBV7-9 and TRBJ1-2; TRBD1 matches at 7 bases. The CDR3 is 15 residues long. Germline V gene data show CDR1 as SEHNR and CDR2 as FQNEAQ (reference sequence). The V and J ends lost 5 bases and 7 bases, in that order; junction bases with no gene match: 13. The CDR3 DNA reads as TGTGCCAGCAGCGCCCCGGGACAGACACTGACTGGCTACACCTTC. Encoded protein: CASSAPGQTLTGYTF.

This clone was observed a few times. The chain employs TRBV29-1 and TRBJ1-1; D remains ambiguous. The CDR3 covers 15 residues. CDR1 and CDR2 (germline): SQVTM, ANQGSEA. The V and J ends lost 4 bases and 5 bases respectively, with 20 bases between them. Here the CDR3 reads CSVGTERGAWTEAFF. CDR3 sequence (DNA): TGCAGCGTTGGGACGGAGCGGGGAGCTTGGACTGAAGCTTTCTTT.